This T cell receptor beta chain was recorded in a study of blood T cell repertoires in COVID-19. Study-wide context: The United States, Italy and Spain supplied acute and convalescent COVID-19 samples. The cDNA or gDNA used as material had been derived from T cells, B-cell-depleted T cells, or PBMCs.

In the authors' workflow: Reference gene primer amplification gave nucleated cell count estimates. Using immunoSEQ multiplex PCR, the repertoire was profiled, and TCRdb retains in-frame clones only, with some absent. The DNA gave D and trimming, while V, J and clone size come from that table. The sample holds roughly 150,000 clones, 89% seen once. The CDR3 consists of 15 residues. Germline CDR1 and CDR2: SNHLY and FYNNEI. Trimming at V came to 3 bases and at J to 5 bases, leaving 9 bases not matched to a gene. V is TRBV2 and J is TRBJ2-7; 8 positions match TRBD1. Sequencing input: peripheral blood. The receptor comes from a man aged 55 to 70 with acute or convalescent COVID-19. CDR3 region: CASSDERQGRHEQYF. CDR3 nucleotides: TGTGCCAGCAGTGATGAGAGACAGGGGCGGCACGAGCAGTACTTC.